A selection of T cell receptor beta chains follows, all from one sample in a study of beta chain features in type 1 diabetes. The assay was immunoSEQ multiplex PCR, and TCRdb's table has in-frame clones only and misses some. Here the sample spans about 240,000 clones, roughly 14% being singletons. Sequenced: naive CD4+ T cells from blood. The receptors were gathered from a man aged 25 to 45 with type 1 diabetes. Each CDR3 is given with its conserved first and last residue. Each record gives: J gene, clone size, V gene, D gene, CDR3 DNA, CDR3 protein. The D gene is left open where the match is weak. Clone size is shown for a subset of rows, as once, few, many or a class of expanded clone.

>TRBJ1-2|NA|TRBV6-5|TRBD1
TGTGCCAGCAGCCGGGACAGGGCCGGGAGCTATGGCTACACCTTC
CASSRDRAGSYGYTF
>TRBJ1-1|NA|TRBV30|TRBD1
TGTGCCTGGAGTCTACAGGGGGGGACTGAAGCTTTCTTT
CAWSLQGGTEAFF
>TRBJ1-1|few|TRBV4-1|NA
TGCGCCAGCAGCCAAATCGGACAGGAAGCTTTCTTT
CASSQIGQEAFF
>TRBJ2-1|few|TRBV5-1|NA
TGCGCCAGCAGCTTGGGGGCCTCTTCGAGCTCCTACAATGAGCAGTTCTTC
CASSLGASSSSYNEQFF
>TRBJ1-2|few|TRBV6-4|TRBD1
TGTGCCAGCAGTGACAACAGGGGCTATGGCTACACCTTC
CASSDNRGYGYTF
>TRBJ2-3|NA|TRBV7-2|NA
TGTGCCAGCAGCTCCCGGGGGTTAACGGGCACAGATACGCAGTATTTT
CASSSRGLTGTDTQYF
>TRBJ1-2|few|TRBV30|NA
TGTGCCTCCAGGGGAGAGGGCTACACCTTC
CASRGEGYTF
>TRBJ2-7|NA|TRBV6-5|NA
TGTGCCAGCAGTTACTCGGACTCCCGCTCCTACGAGCAGTACTTC
CASSYSDSRSYEQYF
>TRBJ2-7|NA|TRBV5-6|TRBD1
TGTGCCAGCAGCCTGGACAGGGTGTTGTACGAGCAGTACTTC
CASSLDRVLYEQYF
>TRBJ2-7|NA|TRBV29-1|TRBD2
TGCAGCGTTGAAACACGGAGGGCTAGCGGCTTTTCGGGGGAGCAGTACTTC
CSVETRRASGFSGEQYF
>TRBJ1-4|NA|TRBV7-9|NA
TGTGCCAGCAGCCCCGCGGGACTCTCGGATGAAAAACTGTTTTTT
CASSPAGLSDEKLFF
>TRBJ1-1|NA|TRBV20-1|NA
TGCAGGGTAGACTTTAGTGAAGCTTTCTTT
CRVDFSEAFF
>TRBJ1-2|NA|TRBV5-4|TRBD1
TGTGCCAGCAGCTTGGGGACAGGGGCAGGCGGACTCGGGGGCTACACCTTC
CASSLGTGAGGLGGYTF
>TRBJ2-1|once|TRBV9|TRBD2
TGTGCCAGCAGCGTTCTTAGCGGGGGGACCTACAATGAGCAGTTCTTC
CASSVLSGGTYNEQFF
>TRBJ1-5|few|TRBV19|NA
TGTGCCAGTAGTTTTCAGAGGAATCAGCCCCAGCATTTT
CASSFQRNQPQHF
>TRBJ2-1|few|TRBV11-2|NA
TGTGCCAGCAGCTTAGCGGGGGGCTGGAATGAGCAGTTCTTC
CASSLAGGWNEQFF
>TRBJ2-7|few|TRBV6-1|TRBD1
TGTGCCAGCAGTGCCGGGACAGGGAACCACTACGAGCAGTACTTC
CASSAGTGNHYEQYF
>TRBJ2-1|NA|TRBV6-5|NA
TGTGCCAGCAGTTGGCAGGCGGGCAATGAGCAGTTCTTC
CASSWQAGNEQFF
>TRBJ2-5|NA|TRBV15|NA
TGTGCCACCAGCAGAGATGGAGTAAAGACCCAGTACTTC
CATSRDGVKTQYF
>TRBJ1-1|few|TRBV18|TRBD1
TGTGCCAGCTCGCGACAGGGATTGGACACTGAAGCTTTCTTT
CASSRQGLDTEAFF
>TRBJ1-5|few|TRBV7-9|NA
TGTGCCAGCAGCTCGACAGGAGATCAGCCCCAGCATTTT
CASSSTGDQPQHF
>TRBJ2-1|NA|TRBV30|NA
TGTGCCTGGAGTATAGGACTGGGTGGTTATGATGAGCAGTTCTTC
CAWSIGLGGYDEQFF
>TRBJ2-5|NA|TRBV19|TRBD1
TGTGCCAGTAAAGGGACAGGGTTAGAGACCCAGTACTTC
CASKGTGLETQYF
>TRBJ1-2|NA|TRBV5-1|NA
TGCGCCAGCAGCTTGGCCGGGGAACAGTATGGCTACACCTTC
CASSLAGEQYGYTF
>TRBJ2-7|NA|TRBV19|TRBD1
TGTGCCAGTAACGCCGGGACAGGGATTTGGGAGCAGTACTTC
CASNAGTGIWEQYF
>TRBJ2-7|few|TRBV19|TRBD1
TGTGCCAGTAGTACCCGGGACAGATCCTACGAGCAGTACTTC
CASSTRDRSYEQYF
>TRBJ2-3|NA|TRBV7-9|TRBD2
TGTGCCAGCAGCTTAGGGCTAGCGGGAGCGGATACGCAGTATTTT
CASSLGLAGADTQYF
>TRBJ2-2|NA|TRBV11-2|NA
TGTGCCAGCGGACAAATCACCGGGGAGCTGTTTTTT
CASGQITGELFF
>TRBJ2-1|NA|TRBV27|NA
TGTGCCAGCAGTTTATCGGTCGCAGGGTATATGGGTGAGCAGTTCTTC
CASSLSVAGYMGEQFF
>TRBJ2-3|few|TRBV7-2|TRBD2
TGTGCCAGCAGCTTAGGTTCCCTAGCGGGAGTTACAGATACGCAGTATTTT
CASSLGSLAGVTDTQYF
>TRBJ1-5|NA|TRBV27|NA
TGTGCCAGCAGTCGCCAGGGTGAGGATCAGCCCCAGCATTTT
CASSRQGEDQPQHF
>TRBJ1-4|few|TRBV30|TRBD1
TGTGCCTGGACTCTTCACAGGGGGAAAGGGGAAAAACTGTTTTTT
CAWTLHRGKGEKLFF
>TRBJ2-5|few|TRBV21-1|NA
TGTGCCAGCACTCAGGGGTCGTGGCAGCAGGGGTGGGAGACCCAGTACTTC
CASTQGSWQQGWETQYF
>TRBJ1-1|few|TRBV30|NA
TGTGCCTGGACGCAGGGTCCCACGCCAAACACTGAAGCTTTCTTT
CAWTQGPTPNTEAFF
>TRBJ2-6|NA|TRBV7-9|NA
TGTGCCAGCAGCCAGGACGGGAGCTCTGGGGCCAACGTCCTGACTTTC
CASSQDGSSGANVLTF
>TRBJ1-4|few|TRBV21-1|NA
TGTGCCAGCAGCAAACGGGACAGGGGGCTTGAAAAACTGTTTTTT
CASSKRDRGLEKLFF
>TRBJ2-6|NA|TRBV5-1|TRBD1
TGCGCCAGCAGCTTCGGACAGGGGTCTGGGGCCAACGTCCTGACTTTC
CASSFGQGSGANVLTF
>TRBJ1-4|few|TRBV9|NA
TGTGCCAGCAGCTTTCGTGAGGGGGTTAATGAAAAACTGTTTTTT
CASSFREGVNEKLFF
>TRBJ2-3|NA|TRBV2|NA
TGTGCCAGCAGTGACCCTGATACAGGGATTTACGTGACAGATACGCAGTATTTT
CASSDPDTGIYVTDTQYF
>TRBJ2-3|NA|TRBV18|NA
TGTGCCAGCTCACCAAGCGTTAGCACAGATACGCAGTATTTT
CASSPSVSTDTQYF
>TRBJ1-1|NA|TRBV18|TRBD1
TGTGCCAGCTCCTCACAGGGGATGAACACTGAAGCTTTCTTT
CASSSQGMNTEAFF
>TRBJ2-7|NA|TRBV7-9|TRBD2
TGTGCCAGCAGCTTAGAGGTTAGCGGGGTAACGTACTTC
CASSLEVSGVTYF
>TRBJ1-1|few|TRBV30|TRBD1
TGTGCCTGGACTGACAGGGTGGAGACTGAAGCTTTCTTT
CAWTDRVETEAFF
>TRBJ2-1|few|TRBV10-3|NA
TGTGCCATCTGGGCTGGTAGGGGCAATGAGCAGTTCTTC
CAIWAGRGNEQFF
>TRBJ2-7|few|TRBV6-5|NA
TGTGCCAGCAGGCCAACCCTGGAGTACGAGCAGTACTTC
CASRPTLEYEQYF